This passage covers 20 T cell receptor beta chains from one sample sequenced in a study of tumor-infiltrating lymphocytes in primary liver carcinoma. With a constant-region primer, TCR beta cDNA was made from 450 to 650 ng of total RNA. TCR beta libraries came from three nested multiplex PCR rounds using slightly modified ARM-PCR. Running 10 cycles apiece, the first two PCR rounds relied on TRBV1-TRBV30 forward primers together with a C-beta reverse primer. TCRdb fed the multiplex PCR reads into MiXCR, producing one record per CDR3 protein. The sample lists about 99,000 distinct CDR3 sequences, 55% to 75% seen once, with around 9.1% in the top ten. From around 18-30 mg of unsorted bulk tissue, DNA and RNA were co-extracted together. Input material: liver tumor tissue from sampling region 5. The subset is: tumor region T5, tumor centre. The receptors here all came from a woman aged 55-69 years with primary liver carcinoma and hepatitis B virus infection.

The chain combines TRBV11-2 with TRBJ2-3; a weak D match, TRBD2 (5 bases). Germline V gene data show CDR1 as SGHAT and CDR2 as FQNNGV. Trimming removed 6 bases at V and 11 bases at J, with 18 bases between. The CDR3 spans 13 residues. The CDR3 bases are TGTGCCAGCAGTCTGCGACGAGGGAATATGCAGTATTTT. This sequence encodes CASSLRRGNMQYF.

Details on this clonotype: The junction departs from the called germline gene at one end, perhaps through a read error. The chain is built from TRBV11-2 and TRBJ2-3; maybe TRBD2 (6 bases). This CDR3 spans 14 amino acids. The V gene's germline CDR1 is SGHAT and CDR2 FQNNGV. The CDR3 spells CATSPGLPTDTQYF. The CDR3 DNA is TGTGCCACCAGCCCCGGACTACCGACGGATACGCAGTATTTT.

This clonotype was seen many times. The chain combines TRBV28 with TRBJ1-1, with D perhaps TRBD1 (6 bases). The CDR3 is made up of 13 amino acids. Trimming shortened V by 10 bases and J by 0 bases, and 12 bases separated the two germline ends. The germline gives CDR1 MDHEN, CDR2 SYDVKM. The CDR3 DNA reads TGTGCCATCGAGGACAGCATGAACACTGAAGCTTTCTTT. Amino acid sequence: CAIEDSMNTEAFF. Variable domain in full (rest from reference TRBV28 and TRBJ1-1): DVKVTQSSRYLVKRTGEKVFLECVQDMDHENMFWYRQDPGLGLRLIYFSYDVKMKEKGDIPEGYSVSREKKERFSLILESASTNQTSMYLCAIEDSMNTEAFFGQGTRLTVV.

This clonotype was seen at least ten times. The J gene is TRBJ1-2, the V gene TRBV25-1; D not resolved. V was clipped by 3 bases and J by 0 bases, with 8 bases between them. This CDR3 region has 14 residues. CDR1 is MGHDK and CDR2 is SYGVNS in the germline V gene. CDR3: CASSEPTANYGYTF. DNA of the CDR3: TGTGCCAGCAGTGAGCCGACCGCTAACTATGGCTACACCTTC.

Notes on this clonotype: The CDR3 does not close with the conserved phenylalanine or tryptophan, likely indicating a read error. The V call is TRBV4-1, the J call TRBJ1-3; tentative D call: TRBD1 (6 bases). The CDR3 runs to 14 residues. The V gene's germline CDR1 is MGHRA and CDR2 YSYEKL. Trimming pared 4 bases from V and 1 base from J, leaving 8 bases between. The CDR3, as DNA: TGCGCCAGCAGCCTACAGGGTTCTGGAAACACCATATATTGT. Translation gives CASSLQGSGNTIYC.

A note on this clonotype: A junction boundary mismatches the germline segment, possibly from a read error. CDR3 residues: CASSLGRGNYDYTF. In DNA, the CDR3 is TGTGCCAGCAGCTTGGGCAGGGGTAACTATGACTACACGTTC. The gene calls are TRBV7-9 and TRBJ1-2; D is perhaps TRBD1 (6 bases). The CDR3 contains 14 residues. The germline CDR1 and CDR2 sequences are SEHNR and FQNEAQ (reference sequence). Using reference TRBV7-9 and TRBJ1-2 for the parts outside the CDR3, the full variable domain is DTGVSQNPRHKITKRGQNVTFRCDPISEHNRLYWYRQTLGQGPEFLTYFQNEAQLEKSRLLSDRFSAERPKGSFSTLEIQRTEQGDSAMYLCASSLGRGNYDYTFGSGTRLTVV.

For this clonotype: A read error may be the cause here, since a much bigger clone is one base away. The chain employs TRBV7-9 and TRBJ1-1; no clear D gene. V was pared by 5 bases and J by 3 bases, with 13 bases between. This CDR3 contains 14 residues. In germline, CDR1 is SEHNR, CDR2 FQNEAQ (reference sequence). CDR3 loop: CASSKVLVDTEAFF. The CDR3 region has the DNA TGTGCCAGCAGCAAAGTCCTCGTTGACACTGAAGCTTTCTTT.

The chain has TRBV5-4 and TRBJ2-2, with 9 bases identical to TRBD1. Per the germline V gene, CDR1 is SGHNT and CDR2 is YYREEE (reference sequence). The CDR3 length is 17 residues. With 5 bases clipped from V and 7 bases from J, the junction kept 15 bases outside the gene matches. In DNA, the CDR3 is TGTGCCAGCAGTTCCACCGGGACAGGGAGCTCGGGCGGGGAGCTGTTTTTT. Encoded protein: CASSSTGTGSSGGELFF.

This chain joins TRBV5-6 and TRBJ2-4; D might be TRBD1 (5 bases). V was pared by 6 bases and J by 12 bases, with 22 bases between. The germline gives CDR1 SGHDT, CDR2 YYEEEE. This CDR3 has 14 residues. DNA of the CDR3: TGTGCCAGCATCCAATGGGGCAGTGGGTACAGTCAGTACTTC. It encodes CASIQWGSGYSQYF.

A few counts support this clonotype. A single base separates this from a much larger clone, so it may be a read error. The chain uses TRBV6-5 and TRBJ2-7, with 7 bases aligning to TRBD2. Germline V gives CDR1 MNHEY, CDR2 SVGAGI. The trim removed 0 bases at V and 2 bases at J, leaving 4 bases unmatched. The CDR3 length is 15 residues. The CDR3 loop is CASSYSLADAYEQYF. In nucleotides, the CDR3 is TGTGCCAGCAGTTACTCTCTAGCGGATGCCTACGAGCAGTACTTC.

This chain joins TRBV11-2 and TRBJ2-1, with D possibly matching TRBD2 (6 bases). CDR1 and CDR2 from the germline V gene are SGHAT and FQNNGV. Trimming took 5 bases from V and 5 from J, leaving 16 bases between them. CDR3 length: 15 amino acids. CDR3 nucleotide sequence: TGTGCCAGCAGCCCGGGTGGGAGGAGCGACAATGAGCAGTTCTTC. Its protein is CASSPGGRSDNEQFF.

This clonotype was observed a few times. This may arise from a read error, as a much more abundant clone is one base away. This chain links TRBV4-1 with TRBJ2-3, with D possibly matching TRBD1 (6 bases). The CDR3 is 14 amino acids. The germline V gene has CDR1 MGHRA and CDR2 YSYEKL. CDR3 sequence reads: CASGQGGTGNTQYF. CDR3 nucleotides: TGCGCCAGCGGCCAAGGGGGTACAGGGAATACGCAGTATTTT.

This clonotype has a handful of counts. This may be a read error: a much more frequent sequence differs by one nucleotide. This CDR3 reads CASSLDRGYDYTF. Here the CDR3 DNA reads TGTGCCAGCAGCCTAGACAGGGGGTATGACTACACCTTC. The genes are TRBV13 and TRBJ1-2; 9 bases line up with TRBD1. The CDR3 sequence is 13 residues long. Germline-derived CDR1 and CDR2 are PRHDT and FYEKMQ (reference sequence).

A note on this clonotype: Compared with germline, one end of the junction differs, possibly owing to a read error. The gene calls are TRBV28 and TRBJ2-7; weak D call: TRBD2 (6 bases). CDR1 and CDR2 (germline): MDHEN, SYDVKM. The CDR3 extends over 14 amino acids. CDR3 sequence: CANSTRGGTYEQYF. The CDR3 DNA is TGTGCCAACAGTACCCGGGGAGGCACCTACGAGCAGTACTTC.

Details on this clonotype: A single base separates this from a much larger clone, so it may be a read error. The CDR3 protein is CPSSIRAKDTGELFF. The CDR3, as DNA: TGTCCCAGCAGTATCCGGGCCAAAGACACCGGGGAGCTGTTTTTT. The chain combines TRBV12-3 or TRBV12-4 with TRBJ2-2, with D unresolved. This CDR3 region has 15 residues.

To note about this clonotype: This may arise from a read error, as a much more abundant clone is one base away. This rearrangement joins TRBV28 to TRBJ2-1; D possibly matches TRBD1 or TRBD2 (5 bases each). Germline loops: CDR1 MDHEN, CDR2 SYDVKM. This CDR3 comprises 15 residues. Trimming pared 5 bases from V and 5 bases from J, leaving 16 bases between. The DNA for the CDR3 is TGTGCCAGCAGTACCAACCGGGACCGGGACAATGAGCAGTTCTTC. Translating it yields CASSTNRDRDNEQFF.

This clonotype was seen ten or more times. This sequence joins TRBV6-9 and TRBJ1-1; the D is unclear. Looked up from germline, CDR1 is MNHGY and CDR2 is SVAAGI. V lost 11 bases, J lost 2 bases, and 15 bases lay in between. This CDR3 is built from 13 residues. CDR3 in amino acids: CARPFGSNTEAFF. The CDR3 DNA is TGTGCCCGCCCCTTCGGGAGTAACACTGAAGCTTTCTTT.

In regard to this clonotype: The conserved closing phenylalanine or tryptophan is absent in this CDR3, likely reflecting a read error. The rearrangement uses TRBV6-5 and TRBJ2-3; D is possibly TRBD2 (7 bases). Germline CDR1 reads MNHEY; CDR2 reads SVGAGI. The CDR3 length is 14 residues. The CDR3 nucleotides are TGTGCCAGCCGGGGAGGGGGGCGCACAGATATGCAGTATCTT. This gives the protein CASRGGGRTDMQYL.

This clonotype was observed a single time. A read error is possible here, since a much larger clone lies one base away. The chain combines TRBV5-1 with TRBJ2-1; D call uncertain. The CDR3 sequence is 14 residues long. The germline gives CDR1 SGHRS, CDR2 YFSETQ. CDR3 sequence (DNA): TGCGTCAGCAGCTTGGATTCCCTAAACAATGAGCAGTTCTTC. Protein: CVSSLDSLNNEQFF.

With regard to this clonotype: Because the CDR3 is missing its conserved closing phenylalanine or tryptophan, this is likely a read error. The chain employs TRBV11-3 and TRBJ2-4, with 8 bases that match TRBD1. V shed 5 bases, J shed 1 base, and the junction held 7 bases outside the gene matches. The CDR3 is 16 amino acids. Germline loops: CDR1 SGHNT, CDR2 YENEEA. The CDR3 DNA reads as TGTGCCAGCAGCCCTCGGACAGGGCTGGCCAAAAACATTCAGTACATC. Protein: CASSPRTGLAKNIQYI.